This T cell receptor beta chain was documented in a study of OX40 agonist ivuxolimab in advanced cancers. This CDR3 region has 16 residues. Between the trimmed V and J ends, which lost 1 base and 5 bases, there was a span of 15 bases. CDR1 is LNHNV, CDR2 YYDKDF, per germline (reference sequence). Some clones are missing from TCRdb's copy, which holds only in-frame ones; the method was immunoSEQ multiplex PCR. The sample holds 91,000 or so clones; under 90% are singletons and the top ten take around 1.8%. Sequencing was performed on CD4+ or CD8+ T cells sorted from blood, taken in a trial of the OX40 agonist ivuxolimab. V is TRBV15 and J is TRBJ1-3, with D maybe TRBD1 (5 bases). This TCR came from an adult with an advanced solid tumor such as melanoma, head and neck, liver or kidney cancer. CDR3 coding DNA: TGTGCCACCAGCAGAGGAAAAGGGGAGAGTAGAAACACCATATATTTT. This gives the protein CATSRGKGESRNTIYF.